These 22 T cell receptor beta chains came from one sample sequenced in a study of blood T cells in healthy people across ages (dated by TCRdb to about 2015). Receptor amplification or capture employed 5' RACE. Sequencing was performed on an Illumina HiSeq 2500. A second PCR of about 6 to 11 cycles was performed with a sample-barcoded 5' primer and a J-beta primer mix. TCRdb reran the public reads through fastp at Q25 and MiXCR, keeping productive beta chains. Each CDR3 protein gets just one entry, which takes the most common genes and DNA from the rows behind it. This sample holds some 940,000 distinct CDR3 sequences; about 28% were observed only once. 10% to 13% of the sample goes to the ten largest clones. These data were also filed under a second study, of T cells of mothers and their children.

The sample consisted of blood. These TCRs come from a woman in her forties in good health.

This chain links TRBV4-3 with TRBJ2-6, with D hard to call. Trimming cost V 6 bases and J 0 bases, with 9 bases left between them. Germline V lookup: CDR1 LGHNA, CDR2 YSLEER. There are 15 residues in the CDR3. The CDR3 coding sequence is TGCGCCAGCAGGGCAGGAAACTCTGGGGCCAACGTCCTGACTTTC. It specifies CASRAGNSGANVLTF.

The chain is built from TRBV12-3 or TRBV12-4 and TRBJ2-7; 9 nucleotides align to TRBD1. The CDR3 is 15 amino acids. The trim removed 3 bases at V and 4 bases at J, leaving 7 bases unmatched. CDR3 DNA sequence: TGTGCCAGCAGTTTTAGACAGGGGGTTATATACGAGCAGTACTTC. It is translated as CASSFRQGVIYEQYF.

The sample holds many counts of this clonotype. J is TRBJ2-7 and V is TRBV7-3; 12 bases are shared with TRBD1. Per germline, CDR1 SGHTA and CDR2 FQGTGA. Trimming cost V 5 bases and J 5 bases; bases outside gene matches: 7. This CDR3 comprises 15 residues. The CDR3 spells CASSRQGQGANEQYF. CDR3 nucleotide sequence: TGTGCCAGCAGCCGACAGGGACAGGGGGCGAACGAGCAGTACTTC.

This clonotype was recorded many times. The junction shows a germline mismatch at one end, possibly a read error. The rearrangement links TRBV7-7 to TRBJ1-1; D gene ambiguous. The CDR3 has 16 residues. Germline V lookup: CDR1 SSHAT, CDR2 FNYEAQ (reference sequence). The CDR3 protein is CASSPERVSYGPEAFF. DNA of the CDR3: TGTGCTAGCAGCCCCGAACGGGTGTCCTACGGGCCTGAAGCTTTCTTT.

This rearrangement joins TRBV20-1 to TRBJ1-1, with 8 bases that match TRBD1. The CDR3 is made up of 11 amino acids. The germline V gene has CDR1 DFQATT and CDR2 SNEGSKA (reference sequence). This chain's CDR3 is CRGQENTEAFF. In nucleotides, the CDR3 is TGCAGGGGACAGGAGAACACTGAAGCTTTCTTT.

V and J are TRBV7-8 and TRBJ1-1, with D uncertain. Trimming removed 1 base at V and 1 base at J, with 10 bases between. Germline CDR1 reads SGHVS; CDR2 reads FQNEAQ. There are 15 residues in the CDR3. The CDR3 loop reads CASSLGGRWNTEAFF. The CDR3 coding sequence is TGTGCCAGCAGCTTAGGTGGACGGTGGAACACTGAAGCTTTCTTT.

The J gene is TRBJ2-5, the V gene TRBV3-1; D not certain. CDR1 LGHDT and CDR2 YNNKEL come from the germline V gene (reference sequence). The V end lost 3 bases, the J end lost 4 bases, and 15 bases lay between the germline ends. This CDR3 spans 15 amino acids. CDR3: CASSHPRSPRETQYF. The CDR3 region has the DNA TGTGCCAGCAGCCACCCCCGCTCCCCCCGAGAGACCCAGTACTTC.

V gene TRBV6-2 or TRBV6-3 combines with J gene TRBJ1-5; a weak D match, TRBD1 (5 bases). Trimming removed 3 bases from V and 4 bases from J, with 13 bases in between. Germline-derived CDR1 and CDR2 are MNHEY and SVGEGT. This CDR3 has 15 residues. The chain's CDR3 is CASSYETRDNQPQHF. The CDR3 DNA reads TGTGCCAGCAGTTATGAGACCAGGGATAATCAGCCCCAGCATTTT.

This clonotype was counted between two and nine times. The genes are TRBV7-6 and TRBJ2-1; D is possibly TRBD2 (7 bases). V shed 0 bases and J shed 9 bases, with 15 bases lying between them. CDR3 length: 15 residues. Germline V gives CDR1 SGHVS, CDR2 FNYEAQ. CDR3 nucleotide sequence: TGTGCCAGCAGCTTAGCGGGGGGGCCTGGTGTTGAGCAGTTCTTC. It specifies CASSLAGGPGVEQFF.

This clonotype was seen a single time. This may arise from a read error, as a much more abundant clone is one base away. V usage is TRBV5-8 and J usage is TRBJ1-2, with D uncertain. V lost 9 bases to trimming and J lost 8 bases, with 8 bases between them. The germline V gene has CDR1 SGHTS and CDR2 YDEGEE. This CDR3 has 9 amino acids. CDR3: CANSMGYTF. CDR3 DNA sequence: TGTGCCAACAGTATGGGCTACACCTTC.

This clonotype has a count of ten or more. This chain uses TRBV29-1 with TRBJ2-1; TRBD1 is a possible D gene (6 bases). V was cut by 4 bases and J by 2 bases, with 9 bases left in between. The CDR3 consists of 13 residues. Germline V lookup: CDR1 SQVTM, CDR2 ANQGSEA. The CDR3 is CSVAGDTYNEQFF. CDR3 DNA: TGCAGCGTTGCAGGGGACACCTACAATGAGCAGTTCTTC.

This clonotype turned up a few times. V usage is TRBV7-9 and J usage is TRBJ2-5, with TRBD2 as a possible D gene (6 bases). The CDR3 is 13 residues long. The germline gives CDR1 SEHNR, CDR2 FQNEAQ (reference sequence). The germline V and J ends were trimmed by 3 bases and 7 bases, with 12 bases remaining between them. The DNA of the CDR3 is TGTGCCAGCAGCTTGGAGGGGATGGGGACCCAGTACTTC. Amino acid sequence: CASSLEGMGTQYF.

This clonotype was counted ten times or more. The rearrangement links TRBV7-2 to TRBJ1-2; D might be TRBD1 (5 bases). V lost 6 bases and J lost 4, with 12 bases in between. This CDR3 is built from 13 residues. The V gene's germline CDR1 is SGHTA and CDR2 FQGNSA. The CDR3 reads CASSPGLSYGYTF. The CDR3 DNA is TGTGCCAGCAGTCCGGGACTCAGCTATGGCTACACCTTC.

The rearrangement uses TRBV7-6 and TRBJ1-2; D is undetermined. This CDR3 is 16 amino acids long. Germline V lookup: CDR1 SGHVS, CDR2 FNYEAQ. V was cut by 5 bases and J by 2 bases, with 18 bases left in between. This CDR3 reads CASSPTPSNKNYGYTF. In nucleotides, the CDR3 is TGTGCCAGCAGCCCTACGCCCTCTAATAAGAACTATGGCTACACCTTC.

There are many counts of this clonotype. The chain links TRBV7-8 to TRBJ2-7; 7 bases line up with TRBD1. CDR3 size: 15 residues. CDR1 SGHVS and CDR2 FQNEAQ come from the germline V gene. V lost 6 bases to trimming and J lost 4 bases; unmatched junction nucleotides: 12. For the CDR3, the DNA is TGTGCCAGCAGTCGACAGGGCTCTAAGCTGTACGAGCAGTACTTC. It yields the protein CASSRQGSKLYEQYF.

This clonotype was observed many times. The CDR3 is CAIRASGTGNTEAFF. For the CDR3, the DNA is TGTGCCATCAGGGCGTCGGGGACGGGGAACACTGAAGCTTTCTTT. This chain uses TRBV10-3 with TRBJ1-1; a weak D match, TRBD1 (5 bases). CDR1 and CDR2 from the germline V gene are ENHRY and SYGVKD. There are 15 residues in the CDR3. With 6 bases removed from V and 1 base from J, the gap between germline ends came to 15 bases.

This chain connects TRBV21-1 to TRBJ1-2; TRBD1, as called in the table, went unchecked against the DNA. TRBV21-1 corresponds to a pseudogene. The CDR3 is 16 amino acids. The CDR3 nucleotides are TGTGCCAGCAGAGTTAGGGGGGACACTGAACCCTATGGCTACACCTTC. It translates to CASRVRGDTEPYGYTF.

A word on this clonotype: An end of the junction does not agree with germline; a read error may underlie this. This CDR3 is CAGRDMSRRGNTEAFF. CDR3 nucleotide sequence: TGTGCCGGCAGAGACATGTCACGCCGTGGGAACACTGAAGCTTTCTTT. This rearrangement joins TRBV6-5 to TRBJ1-1; D gene uncertain. The CDR3 extends over 16 amino acids. The germline V gene encodes CDR1 MNHEY and CDR2 SVGAGI.

The gene calls are TRBV7-3 and TRBJ2-4; 7 nucleotides align to TRBD2. The J call may be mistaken, given a closer DNA end match to TRBJ2-7. Germline CDR1 SGHTA, CDR2 FQGTGA. The CDR3 has 16 amino acids. The CDR3 protein is CASSLGPSGGVHEQYF. The CDR3 bases are TGTGCCAGCAGCTTAGGCCCTAGCGGTGGTGTTCACGAGCAGTACTTC.

The CDR3, as DNA: TGTGCCAGCACCTGCTGGGGGCGATCTAATGAAAAACTGTTTTTT. Amino acids: CASTCWGRSNEKLFF. The chain is built from TRBV9 and TRBJ1-4; possibly TRBD1 for D (6 bases). Trimming took 6 bases from V and 3 from J, leaving 15 bases between them. Per the germline V gene, CDR1 is SGDLS and CDR2 is YYNGEE. There are 15 residues in the CDR3.

This clonotype was observed a handful of times. The V and J genes are TRBV28 and TRBJ1-1, with a weak D call TRBD1 (6 bases). The CDR3 length is 16 residues. CDR1 and CDR2 from the germline V gene are MDHEN and SYDVKM. The V and J ends lost 5 bases and 3 bases respectively, with 19 bases between them. The chain's CDR3 is CASSPPVGGGDTEAFF. The CDR3 region has the DNA TGTGCCAGCAGTCCCCCTGTAGGGGGTGGTGACACTGAAGCTTTCTTT. The variable domain in full, completed from reference TRBV28 and TRBJ1-1, reads DVKVTQSSRYLVKRTGEKVFLECVQDMDHENMFWYRQDPGLGLRLIYFSYDVKMKEKGDIPEGYSVSREKKERFSLILESASTNQTSMYLCASSPPVGGGDTEAFFGQGTRLTVV.

The sample holds a few counts of this clonotype. The rearrangement links TRBV28 to TRBJ2-7; D not resolved. Germline CDR1 is MDHEN and CDR2 is SYDVKM. The CDR3 extends over 14 amino acids. V lost 2 bases and J 0 bases, leaving 8 bases between the germline ends. CDR3 loop: CASSLQLSSYEQYF. The CDR3 nucleotides are TGTGCCAGCAGTTTACAGCTTAGCTCCTACGAGCAGTACTTC.